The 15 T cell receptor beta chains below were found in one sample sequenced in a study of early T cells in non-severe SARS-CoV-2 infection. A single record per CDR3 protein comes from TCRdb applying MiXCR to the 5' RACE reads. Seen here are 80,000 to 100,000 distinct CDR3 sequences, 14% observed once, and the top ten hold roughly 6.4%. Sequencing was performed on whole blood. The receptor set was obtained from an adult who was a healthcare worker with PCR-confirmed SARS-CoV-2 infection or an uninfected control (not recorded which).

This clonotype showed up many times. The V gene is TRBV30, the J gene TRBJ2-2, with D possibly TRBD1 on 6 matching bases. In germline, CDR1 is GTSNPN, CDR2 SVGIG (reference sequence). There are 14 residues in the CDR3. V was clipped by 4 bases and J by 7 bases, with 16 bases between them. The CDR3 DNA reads TGTGCCTGGAAGGGGACATTAGCTAACGGGGAGCTGTTTTTT. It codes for CAWKGTLANGELFF.

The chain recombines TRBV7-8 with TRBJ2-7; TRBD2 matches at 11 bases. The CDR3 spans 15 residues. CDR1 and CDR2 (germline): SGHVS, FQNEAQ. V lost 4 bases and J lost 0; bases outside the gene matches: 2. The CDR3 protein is CASSSTSGSSYEQYF. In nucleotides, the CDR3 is TGTGCCAGCAGCTCAACTAGCGGGAGCTCCTACGAGCAGTACTTC.

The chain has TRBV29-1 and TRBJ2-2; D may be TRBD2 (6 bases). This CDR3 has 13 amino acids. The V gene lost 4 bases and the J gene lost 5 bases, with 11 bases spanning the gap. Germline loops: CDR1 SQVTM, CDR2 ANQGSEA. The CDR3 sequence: CSVVKGGTGELFF. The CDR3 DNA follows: TGCAGCGTTGTGAAGGGAGGAACCGGGGAGCTGTTTTTT.

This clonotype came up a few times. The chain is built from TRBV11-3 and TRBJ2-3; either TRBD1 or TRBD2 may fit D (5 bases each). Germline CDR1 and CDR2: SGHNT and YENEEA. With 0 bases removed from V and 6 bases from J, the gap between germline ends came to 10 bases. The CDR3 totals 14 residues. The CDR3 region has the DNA TGTGCCAGCAGCTTAGAAGCTCGGGGCGATACGCAGTATTTT. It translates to CASSLEARGDTQYF.

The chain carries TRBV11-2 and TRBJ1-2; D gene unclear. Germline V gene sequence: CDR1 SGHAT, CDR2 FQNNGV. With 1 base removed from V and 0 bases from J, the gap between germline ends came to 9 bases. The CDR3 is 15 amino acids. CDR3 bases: TGTGCCAGCAGCTTAGGGCTCGGGCCTAACTATGGCTACACCTTC. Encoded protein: CASSLGLGPNYGYTF.

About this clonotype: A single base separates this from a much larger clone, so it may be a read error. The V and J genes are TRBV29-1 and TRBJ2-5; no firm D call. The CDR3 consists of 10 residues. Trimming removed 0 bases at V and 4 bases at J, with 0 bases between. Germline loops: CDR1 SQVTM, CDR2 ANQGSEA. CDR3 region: CSVEEETQYF. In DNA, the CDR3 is TGCAGCGTTGAAGAAGAGACCCAGTACTTC.

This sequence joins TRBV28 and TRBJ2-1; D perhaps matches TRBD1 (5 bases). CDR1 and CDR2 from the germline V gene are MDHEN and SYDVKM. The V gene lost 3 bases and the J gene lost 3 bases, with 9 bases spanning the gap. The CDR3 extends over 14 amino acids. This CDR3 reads CASSFVQDYNEQFF. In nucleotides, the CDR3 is TGTGCCAGCAGTTTCGTACAGGACTACAATGAGCAGTTCTTC.

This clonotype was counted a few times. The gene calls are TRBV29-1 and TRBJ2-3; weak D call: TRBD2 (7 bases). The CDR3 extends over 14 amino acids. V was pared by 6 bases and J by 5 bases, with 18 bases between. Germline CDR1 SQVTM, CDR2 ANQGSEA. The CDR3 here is CSVEGGTSGDTQYF. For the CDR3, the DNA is TGCAGCGTGGAGGGGGGGACGTCCGGAGATACGCAGTATTTT.

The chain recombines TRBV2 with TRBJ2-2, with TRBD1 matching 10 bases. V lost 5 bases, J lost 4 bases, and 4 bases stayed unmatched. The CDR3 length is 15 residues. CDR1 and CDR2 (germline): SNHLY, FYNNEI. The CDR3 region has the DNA TGTGCCAGCAGTCGGGACAGGGGTGGCACCGGGGAGCTGTTTTTT. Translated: CASSRDRGGTGELFF.

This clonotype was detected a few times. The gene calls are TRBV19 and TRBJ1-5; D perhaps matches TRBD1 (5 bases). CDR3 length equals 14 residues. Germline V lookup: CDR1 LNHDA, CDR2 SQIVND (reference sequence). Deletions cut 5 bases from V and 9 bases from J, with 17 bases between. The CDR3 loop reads CASSLGTRYRPQHF. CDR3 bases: TGTGCCAGTAGTCTCGGGACCCGCTACCGGCCCCAGCATTTT.

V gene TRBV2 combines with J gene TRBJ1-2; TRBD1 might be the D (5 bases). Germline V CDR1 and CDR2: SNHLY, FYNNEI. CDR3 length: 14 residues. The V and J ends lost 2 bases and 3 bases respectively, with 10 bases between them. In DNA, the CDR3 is TGTGCCAGCAGTGAATGGGGCCAGCACTATGGCTACACCTTC. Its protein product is CASSEWGQHYGYTF.

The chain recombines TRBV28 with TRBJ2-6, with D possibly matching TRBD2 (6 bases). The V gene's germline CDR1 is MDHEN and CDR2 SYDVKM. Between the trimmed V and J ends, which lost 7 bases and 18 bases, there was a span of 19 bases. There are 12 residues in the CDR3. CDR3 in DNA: TGTGCCAGCAATACGAATACCGGGACTCCGACTTTC. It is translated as CASNTNTGTPTF.

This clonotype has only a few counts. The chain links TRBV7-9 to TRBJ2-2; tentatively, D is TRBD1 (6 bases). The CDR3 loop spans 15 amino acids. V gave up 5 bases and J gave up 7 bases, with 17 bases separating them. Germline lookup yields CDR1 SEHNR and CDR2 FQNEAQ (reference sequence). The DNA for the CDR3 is TGTGCCAGCAGCCCCAGGGCACAGGGAATCGGGGAGCTGTTTTTT. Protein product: CASSPRAQGIGELFF.

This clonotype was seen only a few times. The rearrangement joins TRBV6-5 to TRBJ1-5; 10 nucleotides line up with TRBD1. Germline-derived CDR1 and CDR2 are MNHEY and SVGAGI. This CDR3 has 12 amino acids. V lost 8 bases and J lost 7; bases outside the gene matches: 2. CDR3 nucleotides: TGTGCCAGCGGACAGGGGGACCAGCCCCAGCATTTT. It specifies CASGQGDQPQHF.

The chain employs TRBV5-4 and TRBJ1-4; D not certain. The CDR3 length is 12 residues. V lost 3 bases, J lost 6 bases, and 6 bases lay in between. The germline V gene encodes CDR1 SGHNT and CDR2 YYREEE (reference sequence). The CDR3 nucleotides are TGTGCCAGCAGCTCCCGGGATGAAAAACTGTTTTTT. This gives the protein CASSSRDEKLFF. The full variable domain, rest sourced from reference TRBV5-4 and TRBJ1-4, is ETGVTQSPTHLIKTRGQQVTLRCSSQSGHNTVSWYQQALGQGPQFIFQYYREEENGRGNFPPRFSGLQFPNYSSELNVNALELDDSALYLCASSSRDEKLFFGSGTQLSVL.